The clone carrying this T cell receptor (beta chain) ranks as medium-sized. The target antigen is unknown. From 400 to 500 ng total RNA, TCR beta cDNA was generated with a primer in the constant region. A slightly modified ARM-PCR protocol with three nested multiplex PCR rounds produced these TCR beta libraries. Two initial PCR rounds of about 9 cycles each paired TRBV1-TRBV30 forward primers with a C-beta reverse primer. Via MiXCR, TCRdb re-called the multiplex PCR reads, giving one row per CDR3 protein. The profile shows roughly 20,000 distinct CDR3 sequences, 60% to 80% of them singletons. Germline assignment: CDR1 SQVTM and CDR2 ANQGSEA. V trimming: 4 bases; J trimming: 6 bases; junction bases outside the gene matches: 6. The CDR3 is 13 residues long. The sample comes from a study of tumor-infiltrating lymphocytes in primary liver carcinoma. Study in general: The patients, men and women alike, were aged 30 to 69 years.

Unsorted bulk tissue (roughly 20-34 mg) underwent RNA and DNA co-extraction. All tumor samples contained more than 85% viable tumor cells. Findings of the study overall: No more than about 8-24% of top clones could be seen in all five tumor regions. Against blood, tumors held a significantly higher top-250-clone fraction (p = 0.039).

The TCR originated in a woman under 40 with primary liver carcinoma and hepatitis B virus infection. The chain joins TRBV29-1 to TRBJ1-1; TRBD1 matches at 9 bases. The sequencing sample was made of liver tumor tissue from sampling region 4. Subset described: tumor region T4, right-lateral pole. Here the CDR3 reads CSVVGQGLSEAFF. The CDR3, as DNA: TGCAGCGTTGTGGGACAGGGTTTGTCTGAAGCTTTCTTT.